Following are 23 T cell receptor beta chains from one sample sequenced in a study of T cells in women clearing cervical HPV infection. Method: immunoSEQ multiplex PCR; TCRdb's copy keeps in-frame clones and lacks some. The sample table includes about 23,000 clones. The sequencing input was blood buffy coat. These receptors all stem from a woman between 18 and 69 years old with a cervical HPV16 infection that either progressed to CIN3+ or cleared (not recorded which).

Turning to this clone: The read terminates 3 residues ahead of where the CDR3 ends, so the germline J gene completes it. V and J are TRBV12-3 or TRBV12-4 and TRBJ2-2; D ambiguous. V was shortened by 6 bases and J by 5 bases, with 7 bases between the two germline ends. CDR3 length: 12 residues. The CDR3: CASRAQTGELFF. The DNA read from the CDR3 is TGTGCCAGCAGGGCCCAAACCGGGGAG.

In the case of this clone: The read ends 3 residues early relative to the CDR3; the germline J gene fills the gap. This chain links TRBV2 with TRBJ2-3, with D unclear. The CDR3 contains 11 residues. V shed 8 bases and J shed 3 bases, with 6 bases lying between them. The germline gives CDR1 SNHLY, CDR2 FYNNEI. The CDR3 loop is CASSVTDTQYF. The part of the CDR3 DNA that was read is TGTGCCAGCTCCGTAACAGATACG.

The part of the CDR3 DNA that was read is TGTGCCAGCAGCGACAGGGCCGATCAGCCG. This gives the protein CASSDRADQP. The CDR3 as a whole reads CASSDRADQPQYF. The chain combines TRBV7-9 with TRBJ2-3, with 7 positions matching TRBD1. The CDR3 goes on 3 residues after the read ends, and that part is filled in from the germline J gene. CDR1 and CDR2 (germline): SEHNR, FQNEAQ (reference sequence). The CDR3 runs to 13 residues.

On this clone: The read stops 3 residues short of the end of the CDR3; the missing end is completed from the germline J gene. The chain couples TRBV28 to TRBJ2-7, with 12 bases identical to TRBD2. V dropped 5 bases and J dropped 5; count of bases not matched to a gene: 10. The CDR3 extends over 16 amino acids. Germline CDR1 MDHEN, CDR2 SYDVKM. The covered CDR3 bases are TGTGCCAGCAGTCGACTAGCGGGGGCTTTGCCCCACGAG. Amino acid sequence: CASSRLAGALPHE. The entire CDR3 protein reads CASSRLAGALPHEQYF.

As for this clone: The read terminates 3 residues before the CDR3 end, so the remaining end is supplied by the germline J gene. The chain is built from TRBV5-4 and TRBJ2-5, with D perhaps matching TRBD1 or TRBD2 (5 bases each). V dropped 2 bases and J dropped 4 bases, with 9 bases sitting between them. The CDR3 runs 13 residues. Germline CDR1 reads SGHNT; CDR2 reads YYREEE (reference sequence). This CDR3 is CASSLEGRETQYF. The part of the CDR3 DNA that was read is TGTGCCAGCAGCTTAGAGGGGCGAGAGACC.

Of note for this clone: The read ends 3 residues shy of where the CDR3 ends; the end is completed using the germline J gene. The V gene is TRBV2, the J gene TRBJ2-5, with 7 bases fitting TRBD1. This CDR3 is 13 amino acids long. With V trimmed by 6 bases and J by 3 bases, 4 bases remained unmatched. CDR1 SNHLY and CDR2 FYNNEI come from the germline V gene. CDR3 bases read: TGTGCCAGCAGCCGGGACAGAGAAGAGACC. Amino acids: CASSRDREET. The CDR3 in its entirety is CASSRDREETQYF.

Of note for this clone: Read data end 3 residues before the CDR3 end; the end is taken from the germline J gene. This rearrangement joins TRBV20-1 to TRBJ2-5; no firm D call. V dropped 5 bases and J dropped 1 base, with 11 bases sitting between them. There are 13 residues in the CDR3. CDR1 is DFQATT and CDR2 is SNEGSKA in the germline V gene (reference sequence). The sequenced CDR3 bases are TGCAGTGCTGTAGACAACCTCCAAGAGACC. It specifies CSAVDNLQET. The full CDR3 protein reads CSAVDNLQETQYF.

Concerning this clone: The read stops 3 residues short of the end of the CDR3; the missing end is completed from the germline J gene. The chain carries TRBV5-1 and TRBJ1-2; D perhaps matches TRBD1 (6 bases). Germline CDR1 and CDR2: SGHRS and YFSETQ. Trimming stripped 3 bases from V and 4 bases from J, with 13 bases between. This CDR3 region has 14 residues. CDR3 loop: CASSSGTSSYGYTF. The sequenced CDR3 bases are TGCGCCAGCAGCTCCGGGACATCCAGCTATGGC.

Regarding this clone: A junction end diverges from the germline sequence, so it may reflect a read error. The read ends 3 residues early relative to the CDR3; the germline J gene fills the gap. The J gene is TRBJ1-4, the V gene TRBV7-2; no definite D call. Germline-derived CDR1 and CDR2 are SGHTA and FQGNSA. CDR3 length: 13 residues. The CDR3 bases that were read are TGTGCCCGCAGCTTAGCCCCGTATGAAAAA. Amino acids: CARSLAPYEK. From start to end, the CDR3 is CARSLAPYEKLFF.

Note on this clone: With the read ending 3 residues before the CDR3 end, the germline J gene is used to fill in that end. The rearrangement joins TRBV30 to TRBJ1-3; no definite D call. Per germline, CDR1 GTSNPN and CDR2 SVGIG (reference sequence). The CDR3 sequence is 13 residues long. V lost 2 bases and J lost 0, with 5 bases in between. The sequenced CDR3 bases are TGTGCCTGGAGTACGGGCTCTGGAAACACC. It is translated as CAWSTGSGNT. The CDR3 in full is CAWSTGSGNTIYF.

Remarks on this clone: The read falls 3 residues short of the CDR3 end, and the missing part is taken from the germline J gene. This chain links TRBV20-1 with TRBJ2-3, with TRBD1 as a possible D gene (5 bases). Per germline, CDR1 DFQATT and CDR2 SNEGSKA (reference sequence). CDR3 length: 13 amino acids. Trimming cost V 4 bases and J 5 bases, with 13 bases left between them. The CDR3 DNA, read in part, is TGCAGTGCTAAGATGGGGCGTGGAGATACG. Its protein is CSAKMGRGDT. The complete CDR3 sequence is CSAKMGRGDTQYF.

Details on this clone: The missing CDR3 end, 3 residues past where the read stops, is filled in from the germline J gene. The chain couples TRBV6-2 or TRBV6-3 to TRBJ2-7, with D unclear. Germline-derived CDR1 and CDR2 are MNHEY and SVGEGT. This CDR3 is built from 14 residues. Trimming pared 8 bases from V and 5 bases from J, leaving 19 bases between. The CDR3 sequence is CASVFNSESDEQYF. The part of the CDR3 DNA that was read is TGTGCCAGCGTTTTCAATAGTGAGTCTGACGAG.

Notes on this clone: The observed sequence ends 3 residues before the CDR3 terminus, with the missing tail filled in from the germline J gene. The chain carries TRBV19 and TRBJ1-4; TRBD1 matches at 7 bases. Germline CDR1 is LNHDA and CDR2 is SQIVND (reference sequence). This CDR3 has 16 amino acids. V was clipped by 9 bases and J by 10 bases; unmatched bases: 20. The CDR3 bases that were read are TGTGCCAGCTCCTCTGAAGAGACAGGGTTAGTAGGAAAA. The encoded protein is CASSSEETGLVGK. The CDR3 in its entirety is CASSSEETGLVGKLFF. Using reference TRBV19 and TRBJ1-4 for the parts outside the CDR3, the full variable domain is DGGITQSPKYLFRKEGQNVTLSCEQNLNHDAMYWYRQDPGQGLRLIYYSQIVNDFQKGDIAEGYSVSREKKESFPLTVTSAQKNPTAFYLCASSSEETGLVGKLFFGSGTQLSVL.

For this clone: Sequencing ends 3 residues short of the CDR3 end; the germline J gene provides the rest. The chain is built from TRBV30 and TRBJ2-3; 8 bases line up with TRBD2. The CDR3 is 14 amino acids. V lost 4 bases and J lost 6; bases outside the gene matches: 9. Germline lookup yields CDR1 GTSNPN and CDR2 SVGIG (reference sequence). Partial CDR3 DNA: TGTGCCTGGACGGGGCCAGCGGGAGTTGATACG. Translated, it gives CAWTGPAGVDT. The entire CDR3 sequence reads CAWTGPAGVDTQYF.

With regard to this clone: The read terminates 3 residues ahead of where the CDR3 ends, so the germline J gene completes it. This sequence joins TRBV19 and TRBJ1-1; D is ambiguous. CDR1 is LNHDA and CDR2 is SQIVND in the germline V gene (reference sequence). The CDR3 extends over 14 amino acids. V gave up 0 bases and J gave up 4 bases, with 9 bases separating them. CDR3 sequence reads: CASSIENALTEAFF. CDR3 DNA (partial): TGTGCCAGTAGTATAGAAAACGCACTCACTGAA. The full variable domain, completed using reference TRBV19 and TRBJ1-1, is DGGITQSPKYLFRKEGQNVTLSCEQNLNHDAMYWYRQDPGQGLRLIYYSQIVNDFQKGDIAEGYSVSREKKESFPLTVTSAQKNPTAFYLCASSIENALTEAFFGQGTRLTVV.

Points on this clone: The read comes to an end 3 residues before the CDR3 does, leaving the germline J gene to fill in the end. The chain employs TRBV20-1 and TRBJ1-2; 8 positions match TRBD1. The length of the CDR3 is 12 residues. CDR1 is DFQATT, CDR2 SNEGSKA, per germline (reference sequence). The CDR3: CSARGTGRGYTF. The DNA read from the CDR3 is TGCAGTGCTAGGGGGACAGGTCGGGGC.

A word on this clone: The read falls 3 residues short of the CDR3 end, and the missing part is taken from the germline J gene. J is TRBJ1-1 and V is TRBV7-9, with D maybe TRBD1 (5 bases). Trimming took off 7 bases at V and 1 base at J, with 16 bases between the two ends. The CDR3 is made up of 15 amino acids. CDR1 and CDR2 from the germline V gene are SEHNR and FQNEAQ (reference sequence). The sequenced CDR3 bases are TGTGCCAGCAACTGGAACGGACAAAGGAACACTGAA. It encodes CASNWNGQRNTE. The whole CDR3 is CASNWNGQRNTEAFF.

Note on this clone: Sequencing ends 3 residues short of the CDR3 end; the germline J gene provides the rest. The genes are TRBV7-9 and TRBJ2-7, with a possible D match to TRBD2 (7 bases). Trimming pared 5 bases from V and 5 bases from J, leaving 19 bases between. The germline CDR1 and CDR2 sequences are SEHNR and FQNEAQ (reference sequence). The CDR3 runs 15 residues. The CDR3 sequence: CASSPRGGALNEQYF. The sequenced CDR3 bases are TGTGCCAGCAGCCCAAGGGGGGGGGCTCTGAACGAG.

Of note for this clone: Coverage ceases 3 residues before the CDR3 finishes, and the germline J gene fills in the end. The chain joins TRBV3-1 (or the pseudogene TRBV3-2) to TRBJ2-1; the D gene is possibly TRBD1 (5 bases). Per the germline V gene, CDR1 is LGHDT and CDR2 is YNNKEL (reference sequence). This CDR3 is 16 amino acids long. Trimming took off 1 base at V and 2 bases at J, with 12 bases between the two ends. CDR3 loop: CASSQVYRPPYNEQFF. CDR3 bases read: TGTGCCAGCAGCCAAGTGTACAGGCCCCCCTACAATGAG.

As to this clone: The read finishes 3 residues shy of the CDR3 end, and the germline J gene is used to complete it. The chain has TRBV10-3 and TRBJ2-6; D gene unclear. The V gene's germline CDR1 is ENHRY and CDR2 SYGVKD. This CDR3 region has 13 residues. V was cut by 6 bases and J by 2 bases, with 5 bases left in between. CDR3 protein: CAISQTGANVLTF. The sequenced part of the CDR3 DNA is TGTGCCATCAGCCAAACTGGGGCCAACGTC.

A remark on this clone: The sequenced fragment ends 3 residues before the CDR3 boundary, so the rest is inferred from the germline J gene. The V gene is TRBV30, the J gene TRBJ2-5; TRBD2 agrees at 8 bases. V lost 7 bases, J lost 7 bases, and 17 bases stayed unmatched. From germline, CDR1 is GTSNPN and CDR2 SVGIG (reference sequence). The CDR3 has 15 amino acids. The CDR3 DNA, read in part, is TGTGCCTACCTTCGGGGGGGTATATTGTCTGGGACC. Translating gives CAYLRGGILSGT. The complete CDR3 protein is CAYLRGGILSGTQYF.

With respect to this clone: The CDR3 end is not reached by the read, which stops 3 residues before it; the germline J gene fills it in. The chain combines TRBV5-4 with TRBJ1-1; tentative D call: TRBD1 (5 bases). V was pared by 0 bases and J by 6 bases, with 18 bases between. CDR1 and CDR2 (germline): SGHNT, YYREEE (reference sequence). CDR3 length: 16 residues. The CDR3 spells CASSLDRLRGMPEAFF. The DNA read from the CDR3 is TGTGCCAGCAGCTTGGACAGGTTAAGGGGAATGCCTGAA.

The CDR3 DNA, read in part, is TGTGCCAGCAGCCCGGATACCAGGGAGGGTAGGGGC. Translation gives CASSPDTREGRG. The whole CDR3 protein reads CASSPDTREGRGYTF. The chain combines TRBV5-6 with TRBJ1-2, with D possibly matching TRBD1 (5 bases). The read falls 3 residues short of the CDR3 end, and the missing part is taken from the germline J gene. Germline V CDR1 and CDR2: SGHDT, YYEEEE. The CDR3 covers 15 residues.